This is a list of T cell receptor beta chains from one sample in a study of tumor-infiltrating lymphocytes in primary liver carcinoma. A single record per CDR3 protein comes from TCRdb applying MiXCR to the multiplex PCR reads. Of fewer than 400,000 distinct CDR3 sequences in the sample, roughly 60% were seen once. Sequenced material: peripheral blood. The source of these receptors is a man aged 40-50 years with primary liver carcinoma and hepatitis B virus infection. Both conserved end residues are part of each CDR3. The D gene is left open where the match is weak. The size entry is marked missing in some rows and otherwise reads once, few, many or a size class.

TRBV5-1	.	.	TRBJ2-2	CASSWNGYTGELFF	TGCGCCAGCAGCTGGAACGGGTACACCGGGGAGCTGTTTTTT
TRBV10-1	TRBD2	.	TRBJ2-7	CASSELAGGREQYF	TGCGCCAGCAGTGAGTTGGCGGGAGGCCGCGAGCAGTACTTC
TRBV5-4	TRBD1	.	TRBJ2-4	CASSSTTGDKNIQYF	TGTGCCAGCAGCTCCACAACAGGGGACAAAAACATTCAGTACTTC
TRBV10-2	.	.	TRBJ2-1	CASNSGSRALYNEQFF	TGCGCCAGCAACTCCGGGTCCCGGGCCCTCTACAATGAGCAGTTCTTC
TRBV11-1	TRBD2	many	TRBJ2-1	CASSLRLAGGLDEQFF	TGTGCCAGCAGCCTGAGACTAGCGGGAGGCCTGGATGAGCAGTTCTTC
TRBV6-1	.	.	TRBJ1-3	CASSESAIIHF	TGTGCCAGCAGTGAGTCCGCCATCATACATTTT
TRBV5-4	TRBD1	.	TRBJ2-5	CASGYRTGRVETQYF	TGTGCCAGCGGTTATCGGACAGGAAGGGTAGAGACCCAGTACTTC
TRBV20-1	TRBD1	.	TRBJ1-5	CSARDRVEQPQQF	TGCAGTGCCAGAGACAGGGTAGAACAGCCCCAGCAATTT
TRBV29-1	TRBD1	many	TRBJ2-5	CSVIKDRGLGTQYF	TGCAGCGTTATCAAGGACAGGGGGCTGGGGACCCAGTACTTC
TRBV5-6	.	.	TRBJ2-7	CVSTSGRNEQYF	TGTGTCAGCACCTCCGGAAGAAACGAGCAGTACTTC
TRBV6-2/TRBV6-3	.	.	TRBJ2-1	CASIAPPDTEQFF	TGTGCCAGCATCGCACCGCCGGACACCGAGCAGTTCTTC
TRBV29-1	.	once	TRBJ2-1	CSVETSGSYNEQFF	TGCAGCGTCGAGACCTCGGGGTCCTACAATGAGCAGTTCTTC
TRBV4-1	.	few	TRBJ1-6	CASSQDSSAGKPLHF	TGCGCCAGCAGCCAAGATTCTTCGGCAGGGAAACCCCTCCACTTT
TRBV7-2	TRBD1	.	TRBJ1-1	CASSSSRDRGLNTEAFF	TGTGCCAGCAGCTCGTCTCGGGACAGGGGGCTCAACACTGAAGCTTTCTTT
TRBV6-1	TRBD2	.	TRBJ2-1	CASSAPGGGEQLF	TGTGCCAGCAGTGCCCCCGGCGGGGGTGAGCAGCTCTTC
TRBV6-5	TRBD2	.	TRBJ2-1	CASSPRTSGPRNEPFF	TGTGCCAGCAGTCCCCGGACTAGTGGCCCCCGTAATGAGCCGTTCTTC
TRBV5-1	TRBD2	.	TRBJ2-3	CAGMTSGSTDTQYF	TGCGCCGGCATGACTAGCGGTAGCACAGATACGCAGTATTTT
TRBV13	TRBD2	.	TRBJ2-5	CASSLMTSGQQETQCF	TGTGCCAGCAGCTTAATGACTAGCGGCCAACAAGAGACCCAGTGCTTC
TRBV14	TRBD1	few	TRBJ1-1	CASSRTGTGESEAFF	TGTGCCAGCAGCCGTACCGGGACAGGGGAATCTGAAGCTTTCTTT
TRBV4-3	.	many	TRBJ1-1	CASSQLSPGQNTEAFF	TGCGCCAGCAGCCAATTAAGCCCAGGACAGAACACTGAAGCTTTCTTT
TRBV11-1	.	medium-sized	TRBJ2-3	CASSLERNADTQYF	TGTGCCAGCAGCTTGGAAAGGAATGCAGATACGCAGTATTTT
TRBV29-1	.	many	TRBJ2-2	CSVGLGANGELFF	TGCAGCGTTGGCCTCGGGGCTAACGGGGAGCTGTTTTTT
TRBV28	.	.	TRBJ2-7	CASSFGTDGTDYEQYF	TGTGCCAGCAGTTTTGGAACCGACGGCACCGATTACGAGCAGTACTTC
TRBV5-1	TRBD2	.	TRBJ2-7	CASSSTSGASHEQYF	TGCGCCAGCAGCTCGACTAGCGGGGCGTCCCACGAGCAGTACTTC
TRBV29-1	.	many	TRBJ1-2	CSIFGTPNYGYTF	TGCAGCATCTTCGGGACACCTAACTATGGCTACACCTTC
TRBV7-8	TRBD1	few	TRBJ1-1	CASSLAGQGDTEAFF	TGTGCCAGCAGCTTAGCGGGACAGGGAGACACTGAAGCTTTCTTT
TRBV11-2	TRBD1	.	TRBJ2-1	CASSLGTGSGNEQFF	TGTGCCAGCAGCTTAGGGACAGGGTCGGGGAATGAGCAGTTCTTC
TRBV5-4	TRBD2	.	TRBJ2-1	CASSRIAGDAYNEQFF	TGTGCCAGCAGCCGAATAGCGGGAGACGCATACAATGAGCAGTTCTTC
TRBV5-4	.	once	TRBJ2-2	CASSRGVRENAGELFF	TGTGCCAGCAGCCGAGGTGTCAGGGAGAACGCCGGGGAGCTGTTTTTT
TRBV11-3	.	.	TRBJ2-1	CARSIGDGSGPNEQFF	TGTGCCAGGAGCATAGGGGACGGGAGCGGGCCCAATGAGCAGTTCTTC
TRBV6-6	TRBD2	.	TRBJ2-6	CASSRAGESSGADVLTF	TGTGCCAGCAGTCGAGCGGGAGAGTCCTCTGGGGCCGACGTCCTGACTTTC
TRBV2	.	.	TRBJ2-7	CASSRVRASNEQYF	TGTGCCAGCAGTAGGGTCAGGGCAAGTAACGAGCAGTACTTC
TRBV5-4	TRBD2	.	TRBJ2-1	CASSILAVEYNEQFF	TGTGCCAGCAGCATCCTAGCGGTAGAATACAATGAGCAGTTCTTC
TRBV4-1	.	.	TRBJ1-5	CANSQDGTGQQSQHF	TGCGCCAACAGCCAAGATGGTACGGGGCAACAGTCCCAGCATTTT
TRBV29-1	TRBD1	.	TRBJ2-2	CSVRQGNIGELFF	TGTAGCGTGCGACAGGGTAACATCGGGGAGCTGTTTTTT
TRBV29-1	.	many	TRBJ2-1	CSAATGNEQFF	TGCAGCGCAGCCACAGGGAATGAGCAGTTCTTC
TRBV6-5	.	.	TRBJ1-2	CASSYWFQSSYTF	TGTGCCAGCAGTTACTGGTTTCAGTCGAGCTACACCTTC
TRBV6-6	TRBD1	few	TRBJ1-4	CASSGTVNEKLFF	TGTGCCAGCTCCGGGACAGTTAATGAAAAACTGTTTTTT
TRBV11-1	TRBD1	many	TRBJ2-2	CASSRTGLHTGELFF	TGTGCCAGCAGTCGGACAGGTTTGCACACCGGGGAGCTGTTTTTT
TRBV7-8	.	few	TRBJ2-3	CASSLDGRGFTDTQYF	TGTGCCAGCAGCTTAGACGGACGGGGCTTCACAGATACGCAGTATTTT
TRBV12-3/TRBV12-4	.	.	TRBJ1-2	CTSSLVNYGYTF	TGTACCAGCAGCCTAGTGAACTACGGCTACACCTTC
TRBV29-1	.	.	TRBJ2-7	CSVAPGDNEQYF	TGCAGCGTTGCTCCTGGAGACAATGAGCAATACTTC
TRBV12-3/TRBV12-4	.	many	TRBJ2-7	CASSLAITYEQYF	TGTGCCAGCAGCCTAGCGATCACCTACGAGCAGTACTTC
TRBV6-2/TRBV6-3	TRBD2	many	TRBJ2-7	CASRNGGKGEQYF	TGTGCCAGCAGAAACGGGGGGAAGGGCGAGCAGTACTTC
TRBV6-1	.	.	TRBJ2-3	CASSLERGVGDTQYF	TGTGCCAGTAGTTTGGAGAGGGGTGTGGGAGATACGCAGTATTTT
TRBV12-3/TRBV12-4	.	.	TRBJ2-1	CASIHRDAYEQFF	TGTGCCAGCATCCACAGGGACGCCTACGAGCAGTTCTTC
TRBV11-1	TRBD1	.	TRBJ2-3	CASSLELAGGSDTQYF	TGTGCCAGCAGCTTAGAATTGGCAGGGGGCTCGGATACGCAGTATTTT
TRBV12-3/TRBV12-4	TRBD2	.	TRBJ2-3	CASSLVAGGGVTQYF	TGTGCCAGCAGTTTGGTGGCGGGAGGGGGAGTTACGCAGTATTTT
TRBV7-8	.	.	TRBJ2-3	CANSISGYTDTQYF	TGTGCCAACAGTATTAGCGGATACACAGATACGCAGTATTTT
TRBV21-1	.	few	TRBJ2-3	CASSKGRLARPTDTQYF	TGTGCCAGCAGCAAAGGACGCCTAGCGAGGCCCACAGATACGCAGTATTTT
TRBV6-2/TRBV6-3	.	many	TRBJ2-3	CASSQTTLGVQYF	TGTGCCAGCAGTCAAACGACACTGGGTGTGCAGTATTTT
TRBV10-2	.	.	TRBJ2-3	CASSGSASPGATDTQYF	TGCGCCAGCAGTGGGTCGGCCTCCCCCGGGGCCACAGATACGCAGTATTTT
TRBV28	.	.	TRBJ2-6	CASSASGVNVLTF	TGTGCCAGCTCCGCCTCTGGGGTCAACGTCCTGACTTTC
TRBV29-1	TRBD2	few	TRBJ2-3	CSVIAGLSTDTQYF	TGCAGCGTGATAGCGGGCCTTAGCACAGATACGCAGTATTTT
TRBV5-1	.	.	TRBJ1-2	CASSLVGRDGYTF	TGCGCCAGCAGCTTGGTCGGCCGGGATGGCTACACCTTC
TRBV6-1	.	many	TRBJ2-1	CASSLGTVNEQFF	TGTGCCAGCAGTTTAGGGACGGTCAATGAGCAGTTCTTC
TRBV5-4	.	.	TRBJ1-1	CASSLEPPYSEAFF	TGTGCCAGCAGCTTGGAGCCTCCTTACAGTGAAGCTTTCTTT
TRBV6-6	.	.	TRBJ1-5	CASTRRILNQPQHF	TGTGCCAGCACGCGGAGGATACTCAATCAGCCCCAGCATTTT
TRBV29-1	TRBD1	few	TRBJ1-2	CSVLHQGGDYDYTF	TGCAGTGTCCTACATCAGGGGGGGGACTATGACTACACCTTC
TRBV10-3	.	.	TRBJ1-5	CAISESVDRPQHF	TGTGCCATCAGTGAGTCGGTGGATCGGCCCCAGCATTTT